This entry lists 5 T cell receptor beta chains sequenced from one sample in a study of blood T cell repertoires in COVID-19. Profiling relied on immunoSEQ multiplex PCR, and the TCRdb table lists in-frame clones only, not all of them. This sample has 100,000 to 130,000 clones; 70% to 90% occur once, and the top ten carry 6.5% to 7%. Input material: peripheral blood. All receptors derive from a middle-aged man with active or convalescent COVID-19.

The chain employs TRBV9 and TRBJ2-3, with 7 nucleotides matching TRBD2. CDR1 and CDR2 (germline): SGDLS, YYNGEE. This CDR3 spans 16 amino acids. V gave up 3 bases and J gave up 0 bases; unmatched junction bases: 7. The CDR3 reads CASSAPPSGSTDTQYF. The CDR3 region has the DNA TGTGCCAGCAGCGCCCCCCCTAGCGGCAGCACAGATACGCAGTATTTT.

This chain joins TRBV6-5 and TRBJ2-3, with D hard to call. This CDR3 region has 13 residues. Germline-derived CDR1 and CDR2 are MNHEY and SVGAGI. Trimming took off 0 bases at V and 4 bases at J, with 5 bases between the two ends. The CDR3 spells CASSYSRADTQYF. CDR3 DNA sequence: TGTGCCAGCAGTTACTCGCGAGCAGATACGCAGTATTTT.

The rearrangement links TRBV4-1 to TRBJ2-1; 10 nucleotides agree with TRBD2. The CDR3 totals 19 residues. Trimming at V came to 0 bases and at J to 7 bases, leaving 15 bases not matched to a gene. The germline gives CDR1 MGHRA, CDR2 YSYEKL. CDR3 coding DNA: TGCGCCAGCAGCCAAGATGGGCTAGCGGGAGAGGGGGAGAGGAATGAGCAGTTCTTC. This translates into CASSQDGLAGEGERNEQFF.

The CDR3 nucleotides are TGTGCCAGCGGGCGAGGGGGCCTCGGCACTGAAGCTTTCTTT. Its protein product is CASGRGGLGTEAFF. This sequence joins TRBV28 and TRBJ1-1; 7 nucleotides match TRBD1. CDR3 length: 14 residues. V gave up 8 bases and J gave up 4 bases; unmatched junction bases: 10. Germline V lookup: CDR1 MDHEN, CDR2 SYDVKM.

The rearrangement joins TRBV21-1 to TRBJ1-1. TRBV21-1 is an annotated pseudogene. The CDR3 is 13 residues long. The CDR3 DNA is TGTGCCAGCAGCAATCGGGGTAGAACTGAAGCTTTCTTT. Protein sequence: CASSNRGRTEAFF.